Below, 3 T cell receptor beta chains from the same sample are listed, as sequenced in a study of shared clonotypes between healthy human individuals (dated by TCRdb to 2018 to 2020). For the CD8 naive samples, CD45RO-negative cells were positively selected for CCR7, yielding a CD45RA+CCR7+ population from which TemRA cells were excluded. Library preparation used the immunoSEQ multiplex PCR assay. The table was pulled from immuneACCESS by TCRdb, which kept in-frame rearrangements only. Such tables lose some clones; where checked, under half of the loss comes from unresolved V genes, and the rest has no known cause. The sample table records about 2.2 million clones; about 94% of these occur just once. Less than 2% of the sample is taken by the ten largest. The material sequenced was naive CD8+ T cells from PBMCs. In the paper's terms, the cell subset or site label means: CD45RA+CCR7+. All receptors come from a man aged 18 to 35 in good health. Some clones in this sample may be carry-over from other donors' samples.

This clone was found a few times. J is TRBJ1-5 and V is TRBV10-3; no clear D gene. Germline-derived CDR1 and CDR2 are ENHRY and SYGVKD. The CDR3 is 13 amino acids. Trimming left V 8 bases short and J 6 bases short, with 14 bases between. This chain's CDR3 is CAISTGSTQPQHF. DNA of the CDR3: TGTGCCATCTCTACGGGGTCCACTCAGCCCCAGCATTTT.

The chain employs TRBV19 and TRBJ2-3; D is possibly TRBD1 (6 bases). Germline V CDR1 and CDR2: LNHDA, SQIVND (reference sequence). V lost 10 bases, J lost 0 bases, and 17 bases lay in between. The CDR3 runs to 15 residues. The CDR3 spells CATTGFRGSTDTQYF. The CDR3, as DNA: TGTGCCACTACAGGGTTTCGAGGGAGCACAGATACGCAGTATTTT. Full variable domain (rest looked up from reference TRBV19 and TRBJ2-3): DGGITQSPKYLFRKEGQNVTLSCEQNLNHDAMYWYRQDPGQGLRLIYYSQIVNDFQKGDIAEGYSVSREKKESFPLTVTSAQKNPTAFYLCATTGFRGSTDTQYFGPGTRLTVL.

For this clone: This specimen includes other DNA sequences encoding the same CDR3. This chain joins TRBV9 and TRBJ1-1, with a weak D call TRBD1 (5 bases). V dropped 2 bases and J dropped 5 bases, with 16 bases sitting between them. CDR3 length: 15 residues. From germline, CDR1 is SGDLS and CDR2 YYNGEE. The CDR3 DNA follows: TGTGCCAGCAGCGTCGCAGGGACGGGGAAGACTGAAGCTTTCTTT. Amino acid sequence: CASSVAGTGKTEAFF.